This section outlines one TCR beta chain sequence together with its context. This specimen comes from a study of cytomegalovirus exposure and HLA in healthy donors. In the PCR, 60 Vbeta and 13 Jbeta primers were used. Profiling relied on immunoSEQ multiplex PCR, and the TCRdb table lists in-frame clones only, not all of them. The sample shows 150,000 to 200,000 clones, around 81% of them seen only once. Germline V gene sequence: CDR1 SNHLY, CDR2 FYNNEI. The length of the CDR3 is 16 residues. The J segment lost 2 bases and the V segment lost 7 bases, leaving 11 bases of the junction unmatched. Sample: PBMCs. The chain is built from TRBV2 and TRBJ2-7; 10 bases fit TRBD1. The source is a man aged 25 to 40 in good health and CMV-seronegative. The CDR3 spells CASTTRRDRGPYEQYF. CDR3 in DNA: TGTGCCAGCACAACACGACGGGACAGGGGACCCTACGAGCAGTACTTC.